This TCR beta chain was recorded in a study of T cell responses to AZD1222 COVID-19 vaccine. Findings and limits, study-wide: No day 14 peak samples; only post-peak repertoires were characterized.

Assay: immunoSEQ multiplex PCR; the TCRdb copy retains only in-frame clones and omits some. The sample consists of about 130,000 clones, roughly 90% of them appearing once. In this sample, this clone turned up once. What it binds is not known. CDR1 is SGHTA and CDR2 is FQGNSA in the germline V gene. Trimming removed 5 bases from V and 1 base from J, with 11 bases in between. The length of the CDR3 is 14 residues. The sequence was obtained from an adult in good health. The sample in question was peripheral blood, obtained on day 0 of AZD1222 vaccination. The genes are TRBV7-2 and TRBJ1-2, with unresolved D. CDR3 nucleotide sequence: TGTGCCAGCAGCCCGATCGCAGATAACTATGGCTACACCTTC. Its protein product is CASSPIADNYGYTF.